This T cell receptor beta chain appears in the sequencing data of a study of blood T cell repertoires in COVID-19. From germline, CDR1 is KGHDR and CDR2 SFDVKD. CDR3 length equals 15 residues. After removal of 4 bases from V and 7 bases from J, the junction contained 5 bases not matched to a gene. TCRdb's table, derived via immunoSEQ multiplex PCR, lists solely in-frame clones and lacks some. The table has some 93,000 clones, about 89% seen once. Sequences were obtained from peripheral blood. The clonotype comes from a man aged 45-65 years with acute or convalescent COVID-19. The chain carries TRBV24-1 and TRBJ2-1, with 11 bases fitting TRBD1. The CDR3 region has the DNA TGTGCCACCAGTGAGGCCGGGACAGGGGGTAATGAGCAGTTCTTC. This gives the protein CATSEAGTGGNEQFF.